This T cell receptor (beta chain) is drawn from a study of blood T cell repertoires in COVID-19. Study in general: Samples came from the United States, Italy and Spain, spanning acute and convalescent COVID-19. The analysed material was cDNA or gDNA that came from T cells, B-cell-depleted T cells, or PBMCs.

Authors' data handling: Amplified reference gene primers provided the basis for estimating nucleated cell counts. This table comes from immunoSEQ multiplex PCR, and its TCRdb copy is limited to in-frame clones, with some not included. V, J and clone size are taken as reported in that table, and D and trimming were inferred from the DNA itself. The sample yields approximately 200,000 clones, about 86% seen once. After removal of 4 bases from V and 0 bases from J, the junction contained 9 bases not matched to a gene. Germline values: CDR1 SNHLY, CDR2 FYNNEI. The CDR3 spans 17 residues. The clonotype originates from a man in his fifties or sixties who had recovered from COVID-19. Sequencing was carried out using peripheral blood. The chain combines TRBV2 with TRBJ2-1, with 7 positions matching TRBD1. CDR3 region: CASSGRTGAPSYNEQFF. CDR3 DNA: TGTGCCAGCAGTGGAAGAACAGGGGCCCCCTCCTACAATGAGCAGTTCTTC.